The 10 T cell receptor beta chains listed next were all sequenced from one sample in a study of CD8 T cells in Susac syndrome. Random-hexamer reverse transcription was applied to about 0.5 to 1 ug RNA. TCRdb analysed the immunoSEQ multiplex PCR reads with MiXCR anew, one entry per CDR3 protein. The sample holds some 94,000 distinct CDR3 sequences, 85% to 95% seen once. The sequencing input was CD4+ T cells from PBMCs. The source is a human donor with Susac syndrome.

The CDR3 nucleotides are TGTGCCAGCGGGACTTCGAACACCGGGGAGCTGTTTTTT. Translation: CASGTSNTGELFF. This chain joins TRBV25-1 and TRBJ2-2; D may be TRBD2 (6 bases). The CDR3 runs to 13 residues. Trimming took 8 bases from V and 0 from J, leaving 7 bases between them. CDR1 is MGHDK and CDR2 is SYGVNS in the germline V gene.

This clonotype has just one count. The gene calls are TRBV14 and TRBJ1-3, with D perhaps TRBD1 (5 bases). Trimming pared 4 bases from V and 0 bases from J, leaving 10 bases between. Germline V CDR1 and CDR2: SGHDN, FVKESK. The CDR3 has 15 residues. The CDR3 DNA reads as TGTGCCAGCAGCCCGGGGGTGAGCTCTGGAAACACCATATATTTT. Protein product: CASSPGVSSGNTIYF.

This clonotype is a singleton in its sample. This chain uses TRBV5-6 with TRBJ2-1; TRBD1 might be the D (5 bases). Germline lookup yields CDR1 SGHDT and CDR2 YYEEEE. The CDR3 length is 14 residues. Trimming stripped 7 bases from V and 6 bases from J, with 17 bases between. The DNA of the CDR3 is TGTGCCAGCGAACTCCAGGGATTTGCCAATGAGCAGTTCTTC. Protein product: CASELQGFANEQFF.

The V gene is TRBV11-1, the J gene TRBJ1-1; no definite D call. V dropped 2 bases and J dropped 7 bases, with 11 bases sitting between them. The CDR3 is made up of 13 amino acids. Germline CDR1 and CDR2: SGHAT and FQDESV (reference sequence). Written as DNA, the CDR3 is TGTGCCAGCAGCTTAAACCCAGCCCTTGAAGCTTTCTTT. Residues: CASSLNPALEAFF.

This clonotype was observed once. V is TRBV9 and J is TRBJ1-6, with D uncertain. This CDR3 comprises 14 residues. Looked up from germline, CDR1 is SGDLS and CDR2 is YYNGEE. The germline V and J ends were trimmed by 3 bases and 6 bases, with 10 bases remaining between them. The CDR3 loop is CASSAWTRNSPLHF. CDR3 nucleotide sequence: TGTGCCAGCAGCGCTTGGACCCGTAATTCACCCCTCCACTTT.

This chain joins TRBV20-1 and TRBJ1-4; no firm D call. The CDR3 length is 10 residues. Trimming left V 2 bases short and J 10 bases short, with 5 bases between. Germline CDR1 reads DFQATT; CDR2 reads SNEGSKA (reference sequence). The CDR3 DNA sequence: TGCAGTGCTAGACGGGGAAAACTGTTTTTT. It translates to CSARRGKLFF.

The chain joins TRBV5-1 to TRBJ2-2; D unclear. The length of the CDR3 is 11 residues. V lost 2 bases to trimming and J lost 6 bases, with 2 bases between them. In germline, CDR1 is SGHRS, CDR2 YFSETQ. The CDR3, as DNA: TGCGCCAGCAGCTTTTCCGGGGAGCTGTTTTTT. Its protein is CASSFSGELFF.

The CDR3, as DNA: TGTGCCTGGATGAGCGGGGGGGCTCGAAGTAATACGCAGTATTTT. Its protein product is CAWMSGGARSNTQYF. The J gene is TRBJ2-3, the V gene TRBV30; 10 positions agree with TRBD2. The CDR3 extends over 15 amino acids. Trimming took 4 bases from V and 7 from J; bases not matched to a gene: 11. CDR1 and CDR2 from the germline V gene are GTSNPN and SVGIG (reference sequence). Using reference TRBV30 and TRBJ2-3 for the parts outside the CDR3, the full variable domain is SQTIHQWPATLVQPVGSPLSLECTVEGTSNPNLYWYRQAAGRGLQLLFYSVGIGQISSEVPQNLSASRPQDRQFILSSKKLLLSDSGFYLCAWMSGGARSNTQYFGPGTRLTVL.

The genes are TRBV3-1 and TRBJ1-2; unclear D gene. Germline CDR1 and CDR2: LGHDT and YNNKEL (reference sequence). This CDR3 spans 14 amino acids. The ends were cut back, 3 bases at V and 3 bases at J, with 11 bases in the middle. The DNA for the CDR3 is TGTGCCAGCAGCCAGAGGTCGGGTGACTATGGCTACACCTTC. Amino acid sequence: CASSQRSGDYGYTF. Using reference TRBV3-1 and TRBJ1-2 for the parts outside the CDR3, the full variable domain is DTAVSQTPKYLVTQMGNDKSIKCEQNLGHDTMYWYKQDSKKFLKIMFSYNNKELIINETVPNRFSPKSPDKAHLNLHINSLELGDSAVYFCASSQRSGDYGYTFGSGTRLTVV.

The rearrangement uses TRBV5-1 and TRBJ2-1; 9 bases line up with TRBD2. The CDR3 is 15 residues long. The V gene end was trimmed by 4 bases and the J gene end by 1 base; junction bases not matched to a gene: 3. Germline CDR1 is SGHRS and CDR2 is YFSETQ. CDR3 loop: CASSPSGESYNEQFF. The CDR3 DNA is TGCGCCAGCAGCCCTAGCGGGGAGTCCTACAATGAGCAGTTCTTC.